This note documents a single TCR beta chain sequence. V was shortened by 6 bases and J by 8 bases, with 10 bases between the two germline ends. This CDR3 has 12 amino acids. The germline V gene has CDR1 KGHDR and CDR2 SFDVKD. This sample was taken from a study of blood T cell repertoires in COVID-19. In the authors' workflow: From reference gene primer amplification, estimates of nucleated cell counts were derived. The repertoire was sequenced with immunoSEQ multiplex PCR; TCRdb's copy has only in-frame clones and lacks some. Clone size and V and J calls were adopted from that table, with D and trimming inferred from the DNA. The sample carries fewer than 350,000 clones, 89% recorded once. Clinical history as reported by participants underpinned cohort assignment. Two consecutive negative NP/OP PCR tests, clearance, or resolved symptoms defined Cohort 3 recovery.

The receptor's source is a man aged 60-69 years who had recovered from COVID-19. This chain connects TRBV24-1 to TRBJ2-1; D uncertain. The sample taken for sequencing was PBMCs or T cells enriched from blood (not recorded which). CDR3 DNA: TGTGCCACCAGTCAACAGAAGGATGAGCAGTTCTTC. It specifies CATSQQKDEQFF.